These 17 T cell receptor beta chains originate from one sample sequenced in a study of identical twins. TCRdb passed the 5' RACE reads through MiXCR, listing each CDR3 protein once. This table holds around 690,000 distinct CDR3 sequences, around 20% found once. The sample was also reused in another study, on T cells expressing NK-cell markers.

The specimen was PBMCs. The receptor source for this set is a woman under 30 in good health.

In this sample, this clonotype turned up a few times. This chain joins TRBV4-3 and TRBJ2-5, with TRBD2 as a possible D gene (6 bases). V lost 1 base and J 4 bases, leaving 13 bases between the germline ends. The CDR3 runs 15 residues. From germline, CDR1 is LGHNA and CDR2 YSLEER. CDR3 amino acids: CASSQVSAGLETQYF. CDR3 in DNA: TGCGCCAGCAGCCAAGTTTCGGCGGGGCTAGAGACCCAGTACTTC.

This clonotype was seen many times. The rearrangement uses TRBV5-1 and TRBJ2-7, with a tentative D call TRBD1 (6 bases). Germline V lookup: CDR1 SGHRS, CDR2 YFSETQ. The CDR3 length is 14 residues. V was pared by 3 bases and J by 2 bases, with 12 bases between. The CDR3: CASSSRTATYEQYF. The CDR3 DNA sequence: TGCGCCAGCAGCTCCCGGACAGCAACCTACGAGCAGTACTTC.

Many counts were recorded for this clonotype. The V and J genes are TRBV20-1 and TRBJ2-3; no reliable D call. CDR1 is DFQATT and CDR2 is SNEGSKA in the germline V gene (reference sequence). Trimming removed 3 bases from V and 3 bases from J, with 16 bases in between. The CDR3 is 15 amino acids. CDR3 loop: CSARTVQVVTDTQYF. CDR3 sequence (DNA): TGCAGTGCTAGGACCGTCCAGGTAGTAACAGATACGCAGTATTTT.

The chain is built from TRBV20-1 and TRBJ2-7; 15 nucleotides line up with TRBD2. This CDR3 contains 17 residues. The trim removed 3 bases at V and 3 bases at J, leaving 9 bases unmatched. CDR1 and CDR2 (germline): DFQATT, SNEGSKA (reference sequence). CDR3 in DNA: TGCAGTGCTAGTATGGGACTAGCGGGAGGAGTGAGCTACGAGCAGTACTTC. This sequence encodes CSASMGLAGGVSYEQYF.

J is TRBJ2-1 and V is TRBV5-5, with TRBD2 matching 9 bases. Germline CDR1 SGHKS, CDR2 YYEKEE (reference sequence). V shed 4 bases, J shed 3 bases, and the junction held 11 bases outside the gene matches. This CDR3 is built from 17 residues. Written as DNA, the CDR3 is TGTGCCAGCAGCCGTCCAGCGGGGGGCTTAAACTACAATGAGCAGTTCTTC. Translated, it gives CASSRPAGGLNYNEQFF.

CDR3 protein: CATSERGLGGENEQFF. CDR3 nucleotides: TGTGCCACCAGTGAGCGAGGACTAGGTGGGGAGAATGAGCAGTTCTTC. The chain is built from TRBV24-1 and TRBJ2-1, with 7 bases fitting TRBD2. The CDR3 spans 16 residues. The germline gives CDR1 KGHDR, CDR2 SFDVKD. Trimming took 4 bases from V and 7 from J; bases not matched to a gene: 12.

The chain couples TRBV14 to TRBJ1-2; D gene ambiguous. The CDR3 consists of 16 residues. Germline CDR1 and CDR2: SGHDN and FVKESK. Trimming took 0 bases from V and 4 from J, leaving 15 bases between them. The CDR3: CASSQEVMVPFYGYTF. In DNA, the CDR3 is TGTGCCAGCAGCCAAGAAGTTATGGTCCCATTCTATGGCTACACCTTC. Filled out from reference TRBV14 and TRBJ1-2, the complete variable domain reads EAGVTQFPSHSVIEKGQTVTLRCDPISGHDNLYWYRRVMGKEIKFLLHFVKESKQDESGMPNNRFLAERTGGTYSTLKVQPAELEDSGVYFCASSQEVMVPFYGYTFGSGTRLTVV.

This clonotype has a handful of counts. The chain is built from TRBV20-1 and TRBJ2-1, with 10 bases lining up with TRBD2. The germline gives CDR1 DFQATT, CDR2 SNEGSKA (reference sequence). The CDR3 spans 14 residues. With V trimmed by 5 bases and J by 9 bases, 10 bases remained unmatched. The CDR3 spells CSAVAGGVFSEQFF. CDR3 in DNA: TGCAGTGCTGTAGCGGGGGGAGTGTTTAGTGAGCAGTTCTTC.

This clonotype was recorded a few times. The V gene is TRBV5-8, the J gene TRBJ2-2; 7 bases match TRBD2. This CDR3 spans 17 amino acids. After removal of 0 bases from V and 1 base from J, the junction contained 6 bases not matched to a gene. Germline CDR1 and CDR2: SGHTS and YDEGEE. CDR3 sequence reads: CASSLAYGRLNTGELFF. CDR3 DNA sequence: TGTGCCAGCAGCTTGGCCTACGGGAGGCTGAACACCGGGGAGCTGTTTTTT.

This sequence joins TRBV20-1 and TRBJ2-5, with 9 bases aligning to TRBD2. The CDR3 consists of 15 residues. The germline V gene encodes CDR1 DFQATT and CDR2 SNEGSKA (reference sequence). J lost 0 bases, V lost 5 bases, and 7 bases had no gene match. DNA of the CDR3: TGCAGTGCTGCCCCTAAGCGGGAGGACCAAGAGACCCAGTACTTC. This codes for CSAAPKREDQETQYF.

There are many counts of this clonotype. The J gene is TRBJ2-7, the V gene TRBV20-1; D unresolved. V was cut by 4 bases and J by 5 bases, with 6 bases left in between. The CDR3 has 10 residues. Germline V gives CDR1 DFQATT, CDR2 SNEGSKA (reference sequence). The DNA of the CDR3 is TGCAGTGCTAAGGGTCACGAGCAGTACTTC. It is translated as CSAKGHEQYF.

V usage is TRBV9 and J usage is TRBJ2-7, with D unclear. V was clipped by 3 bases and J by 5 bases, with 9 bases between them. The CDR3 is 12 residues long. Germline lookup yields CDR1 SGDLS and CDR2 YYNGEE. The CDR3 loop is CASSGHANEQYF. The CDR3 nucleotides read TGTGCCAGCAGCGGACACGCCAACGAGCAGTACTTC.

The V call is TRBV10-1, the J call TRBJ2-3, with TRBD2 matching 8 bases. The CDR3 extends over 14 amino acids. CDR1 and CDR2 (germline): WNHNN, SYGVQD (reference sequence). V trimming: 10 bases; J trimming: 5 bases; junction bases outside the gene matches: 11. The CDR3 bases are TGCGCCATCCGCGATAGCGGGACACAAGATACGCAGTATTTT. Translating it yields CAIRDSGTQDTQYF.

V is TRBV7-6 and J is TRBJ2-3; TRBD2 matches 9 bases. V lost 5 bases and J lost 6; bases outside the gene matches: 12. This CDR3 contains 16 residues. Germline V gives CDR1 SGHVS, CDR2 FNYEAQ. CDR3 sequence (DNA): TGTGCCAGCAGCCTAACTAGCGGGCAAGGTTGGGATACGCAGTATTTT. Its translation is CASSLTSGQGWDTQYF.

The DNA of the CDR3 is TGTGCCACCAGCAAAGATCGTGGCTACACCTTC. It encodes CATSKDRGYTF. This sequence joins TRBV15 and TRBJ1-2; D remains ambiguous. The CDR3 length is 11 residues. The germline V gene encodes CDR1 LNHNV and CDR2 YYDKDF (reference sequence). V was pared by 4 bases and J by 7 bases, with 7 bases between.

Regarding this clonotype: Germline is not matched at one junction end, which may reflect a read error. The chain joins TRBV20-1 to TRBJ2-3, with a possible D match to TRBD1 (6 bases). Germline-derived CDR1 and CDR2 are DFQATT and SNEGSKA (reference sequence). The CDR3 contains 16 residues. The CDR3 sequence: CCANFKAQGSLDTQYF. The CDR3 DNA sequence: TGCTGTGCTAATTTTAAGGCTCAGGGGTCATTAGATACGCAGTATTTT.

In this sample, this clonotype turned up a few times. This sequence joins TRBV7-8 and TRBJ2-2, with D maybe TRBD2 (5 bases). Trimming cost V 7 bases and J 7 bases, with 10 bases left between them. CDR3 length equals 12 residues. Germline CDR1 reads SGHVS; CDR2 reads FQNEAQ. In DNA, the CDR3 is TGTGCCAGCATCGGGGAAATCGGGGAGCTGTTTTTT. This translates into CASIGEIGELFF.